This TCR beta chain was identified during a study of blood T cell repertoires in COVID-19. Study at large: Nucleic acid was either cDNA or gDNA, and it came from T cells, B-cell-depleted T cells, or PBMCs.

Authors' methods: The assay estimated nucleated cells by amplifying reference gene primers. TCRdb keeps only in-frame clones here, not all; method: immunoSEQ multiplex PCR. D and trimming were read from the DNA, whereas the V and J calls and clone size are those reported in that table. This sample has about 150,000 clones; roughly 90% occur once, and the top ten carry roughly 7%. Individuals drawn from some 25 US areas were about 18 to 95 years old. The study assigned cohorts using participant-reported clinical history. The clonotype was recovered from a woman aged 45-65 years who had recovered from COVID-19. Sequences were obtained from PBMCs or T cells enriched from blood (not recorded which).

CDR3 in amino acids: CASSLPPGGSDEQFF. The CDR3 nucleotides are TGTGCCAGCAGCTTGCCCCCCGGCGGGAGCGATGAGCAGTTCTTC. The chain combines TRBV5-4 with TRBJ2-1, with 7 bases matching TRBD2. J was trimmed by 8 bases and V by 1 base; bases with no gene match: 9. Per the germline V gene, CDR1 is SGHNT and CDR2 is YYREEE (reference sequence). The CDR3 is 15 amino acids.